This is a list of T cell receptor beta chains from one sample in a study of T-cell memory formation after mild COVID-19. One entry per CDR3 protein, called by TCRdb with MiXCR from the 5' RACE reads. The sample lists a few hundred thousand distinct CDR3 sequences, 20% to 30% occurring once. Sequenced: PBMCs or a T cell subset sorted from them (not recorded which). The source of these receptors is an adult woman who had mild COVID-19 (a few samples of this study predate the infection). Cell type and time point are not known. CDR3s include the opening cysteine and the closing phenylalanine or tryptophan. Part of the rows lack a size; the others show once, few, many or a class for expanded clones.

v_call	clone_size	j_call	cdr3_aa
TRBV24-1	.	TRBJ2-3	CATSGHYSTDTQYF
TRBV7-2	.	TRBJ2-5	CASSSTGVGTKYF
TRBV5-5	few	TRBJ2-1	CASSSSTSGRAGNEQFF
TRBV24-1	.	TRBJ2-5	CATSNNRDKETQYF
TRBV7-2	few	TRBJ2-5	CASSLDSHTTETQYF
TRBV6-2/TRBV6-3	.	TRBJ2-1	CASSYGGARGVF
TRBV6-5	.	TRBJ1-1	CASLPGTGAMNTEAFF
TRBV7-9	few	TRBJ2-5	CASSRGALGRRSQYF
TRBV7-3	many	TRBJ2-1	CASSRDGYGEQFF
TRBV24-1	few	TRBJ2-1	CATSESLAGARNEQFF
TRBV4-3	few	TRBJ2-2	CASSQVWLDGNTGELFF
TRBV29-1	few	TRBJ1-3	CSVLKLGNTIYF
TRBV21-1	.	TRBJ2-7	CASSKDSGLSSYEQYF
TRBV24-1	.	TRBJ2-5	CATSDSPGVIETQYF
TRBV7-2	few	TRBJ2-1	CASSRTGGNNNEQFF
TRBV7-9	.	TRBJ1-1	CASSLGLGTAGFF
TRBV27	few	TRBJ2-1	CASSLQGPRSYNEQFF
TRBV7-2	few	TRBJ2-2	CASSPAGTGVTGELFF
TRBV6-5	.	TRBJ2-4	CASSPVQGAKNIQYF
TRBV12-3/TRBV12-4	.	TRBJ2-3	CASSPGGNTQYF
TRBV5-1	.	TRBJ2-7	CASSSGTSGYEQYF
TRBV18	many	TRBJ1-5	CASSPGQTGGQPQHF
TRBV5-6	.	TRBJ2-4	CASSRPGQGAPRDIQYF
TRBV12-3/TRBV12-4	few	TRBJ2-1	CASSLGRVDNEQFF
TRBV5-1	few	TRBJ2-7	CASSWDLAYEQYF
TRBV19	.	TRBJ2-1	CASSTWGHNEQFF